The present T cell receptor beta chain was sequenced within a study of T cell responses to AZD1222 COVID-19 vaccine. This clone was seen once. Germline-derived CDR1 and CDR2 are LNHDA and SQIVND (reference sequence). V was clipped by 5 bases and J by 0 bases, with 10 bases between them. The CDR3 covers 14 residues. Profiling relied on immunoSEQ multiplex PCR, and the TCRdb table lists in-frame clones only, not all of them. This sample has roughly 51,000 clones, with 65% to 90% found just once. The chain recombines TRBV19 with TRBJ1-1; D ambiguous. Sequenced material: peripheral blood, taken 28 days after the second AZD1222 dose. The sequence came from an adult who received the AZD1222 COVID-19 vaccine. The CDR3 DNA sequence: TGTGCCAGTAGTCCCTCCCCTATGAACACTGAAGCTTTCTTT. Amino acid sequence: CASSPSPMNTEAFF. Looking up the rest from reference TRBV19 and TRBJ1-1 gives the full variable domain: DGGITQSPKYLFRKEGQNVTLSCEQNLNHDAMYWYRQDPGQGLRLIYYSQIVNDFQKGDIAEGYSVSREKKESFPLTVTSAQKNPTAFYLCASSPSPMNTEAFFGQGTRLTVV.